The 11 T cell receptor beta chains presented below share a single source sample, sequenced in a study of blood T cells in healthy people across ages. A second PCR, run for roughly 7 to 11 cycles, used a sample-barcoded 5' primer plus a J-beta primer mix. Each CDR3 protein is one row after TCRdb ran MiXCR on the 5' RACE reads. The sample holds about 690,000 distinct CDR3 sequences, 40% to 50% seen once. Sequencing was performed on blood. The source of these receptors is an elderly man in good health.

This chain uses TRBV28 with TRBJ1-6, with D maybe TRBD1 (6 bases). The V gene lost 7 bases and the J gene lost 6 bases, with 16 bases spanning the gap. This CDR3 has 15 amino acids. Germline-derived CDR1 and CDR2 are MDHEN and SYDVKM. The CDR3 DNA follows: TGTGCCAGCACCGTACCGACAGGCGCTAATTCACCCCTCCACTTT. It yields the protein CASTVPTGANSPLHF.

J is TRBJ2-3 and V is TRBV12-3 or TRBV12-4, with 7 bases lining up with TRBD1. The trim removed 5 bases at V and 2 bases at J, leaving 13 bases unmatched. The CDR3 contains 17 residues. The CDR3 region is CASSLTKTGSHTDTQYF. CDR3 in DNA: TGTGCCAGCAGTCTGACAAAGACAGGGAGTCACACAGATACGCAGTATTTT.

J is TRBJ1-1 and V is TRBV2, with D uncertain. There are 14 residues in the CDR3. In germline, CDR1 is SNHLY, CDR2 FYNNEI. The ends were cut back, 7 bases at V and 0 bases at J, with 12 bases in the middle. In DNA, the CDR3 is TGTGCCAGCACCATAGGGATTATGAACACTGAAGCTTTCTTT. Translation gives CASTIGIMNTEAFF.

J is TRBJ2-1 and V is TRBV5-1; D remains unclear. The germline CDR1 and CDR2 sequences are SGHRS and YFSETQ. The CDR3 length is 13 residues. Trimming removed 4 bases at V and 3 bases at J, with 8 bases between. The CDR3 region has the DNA TGCGCCAGCAGCGCCTACAGCTACAATGAGCAGTTCTTC. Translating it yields CASSAYSYNEQFF.

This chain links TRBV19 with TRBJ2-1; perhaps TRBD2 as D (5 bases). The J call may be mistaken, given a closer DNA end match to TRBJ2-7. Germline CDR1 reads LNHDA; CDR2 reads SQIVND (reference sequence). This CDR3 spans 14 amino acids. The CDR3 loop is CASQTGSSYNEQYF. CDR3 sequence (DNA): TGTGCCAGTCAGACTGGGAGCTCCTACAATGAGCAGTACTTC.

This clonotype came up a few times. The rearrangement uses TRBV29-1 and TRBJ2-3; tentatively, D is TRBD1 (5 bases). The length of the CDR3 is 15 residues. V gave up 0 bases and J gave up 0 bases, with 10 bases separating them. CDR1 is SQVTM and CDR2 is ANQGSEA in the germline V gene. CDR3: CSVEDQAGSTDTQYF. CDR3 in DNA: TGCAGCGTTGAAGATCAGGCAGGGAGCACAGATACGCAGTATTTT.

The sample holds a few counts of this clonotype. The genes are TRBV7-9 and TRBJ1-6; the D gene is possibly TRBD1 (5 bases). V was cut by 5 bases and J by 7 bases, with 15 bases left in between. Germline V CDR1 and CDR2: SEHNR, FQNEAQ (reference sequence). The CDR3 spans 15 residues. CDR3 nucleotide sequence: TGTGCCAGCAGCCTAGACCCAGGGTGGAATTCACCCCTCCACTTT. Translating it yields CASSLDPGWNSPLHF.

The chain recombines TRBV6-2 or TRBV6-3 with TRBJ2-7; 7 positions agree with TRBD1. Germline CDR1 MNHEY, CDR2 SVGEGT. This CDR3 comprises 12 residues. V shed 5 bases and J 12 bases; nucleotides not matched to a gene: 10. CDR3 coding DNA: TGTGCCAGCAGTACCCAGGGGGAGACCCGGTACTTC. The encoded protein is CASSTQGETRYF.

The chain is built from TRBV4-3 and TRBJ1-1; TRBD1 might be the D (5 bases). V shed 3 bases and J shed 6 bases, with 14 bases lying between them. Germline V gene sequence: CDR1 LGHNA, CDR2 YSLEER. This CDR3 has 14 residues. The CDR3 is CASSQRGGGAEAFF. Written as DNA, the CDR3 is TGCGCCAGCAGCCAGCGCGGGGGTGGGGCTGAAGCTTTCTTT.

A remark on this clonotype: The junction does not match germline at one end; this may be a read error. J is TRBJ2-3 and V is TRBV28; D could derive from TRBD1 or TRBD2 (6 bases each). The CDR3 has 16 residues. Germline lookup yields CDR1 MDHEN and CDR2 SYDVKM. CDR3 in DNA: TGTGCCAGCAGTTTTGGGTCGGGGGCTAGCACAGGTACGCAGTATTTT. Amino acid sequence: CASSFGSGASTGTQYF.

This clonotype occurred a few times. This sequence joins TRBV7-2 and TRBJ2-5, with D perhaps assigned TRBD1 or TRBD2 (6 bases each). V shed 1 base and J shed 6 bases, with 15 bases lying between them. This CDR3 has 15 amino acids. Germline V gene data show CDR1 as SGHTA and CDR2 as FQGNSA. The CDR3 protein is CASSLGWGAGKTQYF. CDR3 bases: TGTGCCAGCAGCTTAGGGTGGGGGGCTGGGAAGACCCAGTACTTC.